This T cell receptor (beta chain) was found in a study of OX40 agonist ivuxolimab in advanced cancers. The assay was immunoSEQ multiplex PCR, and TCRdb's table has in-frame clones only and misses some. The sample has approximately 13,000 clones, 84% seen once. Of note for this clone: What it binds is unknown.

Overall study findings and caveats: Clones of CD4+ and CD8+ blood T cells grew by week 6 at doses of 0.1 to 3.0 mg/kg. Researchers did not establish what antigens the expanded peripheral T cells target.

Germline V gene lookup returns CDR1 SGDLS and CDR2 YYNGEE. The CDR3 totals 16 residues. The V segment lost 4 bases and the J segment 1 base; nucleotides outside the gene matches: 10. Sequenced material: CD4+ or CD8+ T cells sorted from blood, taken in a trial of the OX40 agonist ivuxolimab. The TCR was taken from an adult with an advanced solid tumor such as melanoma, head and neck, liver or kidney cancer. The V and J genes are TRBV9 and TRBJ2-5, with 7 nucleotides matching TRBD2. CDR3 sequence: CASSRPSSGGQETQYF. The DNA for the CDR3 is TGTGCCAGCAGCAGACCATCCTCGGGAGGCCAAGAGACCCAGTACTTC.